This T cell receptor beta chain was sequenced in a study of radiation and T cells in renal cell carcinoma. Worth noting for this clone: Its antigen is not identified.

Germline V gene sequence: CDR1 SGHTA, CDR2 FQGNSA. The CDR3 runs to 15 residues. Deletions cut 1 base from V and 3 bases from J, with 10 bases between. TCRdb's table, derived via immunoSEQ multiplex PCR, lists solely in-frame clones and lacks some. Here the sample spans over 60,000 clones, approximately 87% being singletons. Time point here: blood 4 weeks post-SBRT, at nephrectomy. Treatment defined: 15 Gy SBRT to primary tumor, nephrectomy 4 weeks later. Nephrectomy followed 15 Gy stereotactic body radiation by 4 weeks. Study results and caveats: No pretreatment tumor biopsies were available for baseline clonotypes. Top tumor clonotypes rose in blood 2 weeks post-radiation, then contracted.

The input for sequencing was blood, taken from a patient whose treatment included radiotherapy and nephrectomy. The clonotype comes from a woman aged 55 to 70 with renal cell carcinoma. V gene TRBV7-2 combines with J gene TRBJ1-5, with D possibly being TRBD1 (6 bases). CDR3 coding DNA: TGTGCCAGCAGCTTAGTGACAGGACCCAATCAGCCCCAGCATTTT. It is translated as CASSLVTGPNQPQHF.